The 15 T cell receptor beta chains given below trace back to one sample, sequenced in a study of shared clonotypes between healthy human individuals. Clones were read by immunoSEQ multiplex PCR, and TCRdb kept only the in-frame ones, dropping some. This table has under 1 million clones, 96% appearing once. In the naive CD8 group, cells lacked CD45RO and were positively selected for CCR7, so terminally differentiated effector memory CD45RA+ cells were left out. The sequenced material came from naive CD8+ T cells sorted from blood. These receptor sequences come from a man aged 25 to 45 in good health.

The chain recombines TRBV7-8 with TRBJ2-7; TRBD2 matches at 11 bases. Germline V gene data show CDR1 as SGHVS and CDR2 as FQNEAQ. The CDR3 has 14 residues. V dropped 3 bases and J dropped 4; count of bases not matched to a gene: 2. The DNA for the CDR3 is TGTGCCAGCAGCTTTTCTAGCGGGAGGTACGAGCAGTACTTC. It is translated as CASSFSSGRYEQYF.

This clone was counted once. The chain recombines TRBV5-4 with TRBJ2-7, with D tentatively TRBD1 (5 bases). The germline V gene encodes CDR1 SGHNT and CDR2 YYREEE (reference sequence). V was clipped by 2 bases and J by 0 bases, with 9 bases between them. This CDR3 is 14 amino acids long. CDR3 DNA sequence: TGTGCCAGCAGCTTTACAGGAAACTCCTACGAGCAGTACTTC. Its translation: CASSFTGNSYEQYF.

This clone has just one count. The chain links TRBV11-2 to TRBJ2-7; D unresolved. Per the germline V gene, CDR1 is SGHAT and CDR2 is FQNNGV. This CDR3 has 14 residues. Deletions cut 1 base from V and 7 bases from J, with 14 bases between. The CDR3 loop reads CASSLGGPLGEQYF. In DNA, the CDR3 is TGTGCCAGCAGCTTAGGAGGCCCCTTAGGGGAGCAGTACTTC.

This clone was observed once. The chain joins TRBV11-2 to TRBJ2-1, with 8 bases that match TRBD2. This CDR3 is built from 16 residues. Losses at the gene ends were 5 bases for V and 2 bases for J; bases not matched to a gene: 8. From germline, CDR1 is SGHAT and CDR2 FQNNGV. The CDR3 region is CASSPGLALTYNEQFF. CDR3 sequence (DNA): TGTGCCAGCAGCCCCGGACTAGCTTTGACCTACAATGAGCAGTTCTTC.

The CDR3 DNA reads TGTGCCAGCAGTTCTCAGGGAGGGGCGGTAGGCGAGCAGTACTTC. Protein product: CASSSQGGAVGEQYF. V is TRBV6-5 and J is TRBJ2-7; 7 nucleotides align to TRBD2. Germline CDR1 reads MNHEY; CDR2 reads SVGAGI. V shed 4 bases, J shed 6 bases, and the junction held 12 bases outside the gene matches. The CDR3 contains 15 residues.

The V gene is TRBV2, the J gene TRBJ2-1, with 7 nucleotides matching TRBD2. With V trimmed by 11 bases and J by 11 bases, 6 bases remained unmatched. CDR1 SNHLY and CDR2 FYNNEI come from the germline V gene. The CDR3 sequence is 10 residues long. CDR3 in DNA: TGTGCCCTCCTTAGCGGGCAGCAGTTCTTC. As protein: CALLSGQQFF.

The V call is TRBV2, the J call TRBJ2-3; no clear D. The CDR3 contains 15 residues. The germline CDR1 and CDR2 sequences are SNHLY and FYNNEI. V lost 2 bases and J 1 base, leaving 10 bases between the germline ends. CDR3 residues: CASSERLVGTDTQYF. For the CDR3, the DNA is TGTGCCAGCAGTGAAAGGCTGGTGGGCACAGATACGCAGTATTTT.

This rearrangement joins TRBV2 to TRBJ1-1; D unclear. Trimming took off 8 bases at V and 1 base at J, with 11 bases between the two ends. The CDR3 has 13 amino acids. Germline lookup yields CDR1 SNHLY and CDR2 FYNNEI. The CDR3 is CASGLATNTEAFF. CDR3 nucleotide sequence: TGTGCCAGCGGGTTGGCAACGAACACTGAAGCTTTCTTT.

A word on this clone: Other nucleotide sequences in the sample specify the same CDR3. This sequence joins TRBV27 and TRBJ2-1; 12 bases are shared with TRBD2. Germline V gene lookup returns CDR1 MNHEY and CDR2 SMNVEV (reference sequence). This CDR3 comprises 16 residues. V shed 5 bases and J 2 bases; nucleotides not matched to a gene: 4. CDR3 sequence reads: CASSPGLAGTYNEQFF. The DNA of the CDR3 is TGTGCCAGCAGTCCGGGACTAGCGGGCACCTACAATGAGCAGTTCTTC.

The genes are TRBV30 and TRBJ2-2; 8 positions agree with TRBD1. CDR1 is GTSNPN and CDR2 is SVGIG in the germline V gene (reference sequence). V lost 5 bases and J lost 6; bases outside the gene matches: 2. The CDR3 covers 12 residues. CDR3 sequence reads: CAWGQGSGELFF. In DNA, the CDR3 is TGTGCCTGGGGACAGGGCTCCGGGGAGCTGTTTTTT.

This chain joins TRBV5-1 and TRBJ2-1; D assignment may be TRBD1 or TRBD2 (5 bases each). V lost 0 bases and J 0 bases, leaving 16 bases between the germline ends. The CDR3 loop spans 18 amino acids. CDR1 and CDR2 from the germline V gene are SGHRS and YFSETQ. CDR3 coding DNA: TGCGCCAGCAGCTTGGGGGGTGAGGGGCCAAGCTCCTACAATGAGCAGTTCTTC. Protein sequence: CASSLGGEGPSSYNEQFF.

The chain has TRBV5-1 and TRBJ2-7, with 8 bases identical to TRBD1. There are 18 residues in the CDR3. V was clipped by 3 bases and J by 0 bases; unmatched bases: 14. Germline CDR1 reads SGHRS; CDR2 reads YFSETQ. In nucleotides, the CDR3 is TGCGCCAGCAGCTCCTCTACCCCCCCAGGGGGCTTCTCCTACGAGCAGTACTTC. Protein: CASSSSTPPGGFSYEQYF.

The rearrangement links TRBV27 to TRBJ2-3, with 9 bases matching TRBD2. This CDR3 is 22 amino acids long. Trimming cost V 4 bases and J 0 bases; bases outside gene matches: 23. Per germline, CDR1 MNHEY and CDR2 SMNVEV (reference sequence). CDR3 DNA sequence: TGTGCCAGCAGTTCCCTGTGGGTGCGGGAGGGTCGAAAACGAGGGAGCACAGATACGCAGTATTTT. Protein sequence: CASSSLWVREGRKRGSTDTQYF.

J is TRBJ2-7 and V is TRBV13, with 9 bases lining up with TRBD2. Germline V gene data show CDR1 as PRHDT and CDR2 as FYEKMQ (reference sequence). With 5 bases clipped from V and 4 bases from J, the junction kept 12 bases outside the gene matches. The CDR3 runs to 16 residues. The CDR3 loop is CASSMKGLAKEYEQYF. CDR3 DNA sequence: TGTGCCAGCAGCATGAAGGGACTAGCCAAGGAATACGAGCAGTACTTC.

CDR3 region: CASRKPGQGNVHEQYF. The CDR3 DNA reads TGTGCCAGCAGAAAGCCGGGACAGGGAAACGTCCACGAGCAGTACTTC. The chain uses TRBV7-9 and TRBJ2-7; 9 nucleotides match TRBD1. V shed 6 bases, J shed 5 bases, and the junction held 14 bases outside the gene matches. Germline V gives CDR1 SEHNR, CDR2 FQNEAQ (reference sequence). This CDR3 spans 16 amino acids. The variable domain in full, completed from reference TRBV7-9 and TRBJ2-7, reads DTGVSQNPRHKITKRGQNVTFRCDPISEHNRLYWYRQTLGQGPEFLTYFQNEAQLEKSRLLSDRFSAERPKGSFSTLEIQRTEQGDSAMYLCASRKPGQGNVHEQYFGPGTRLTVT.